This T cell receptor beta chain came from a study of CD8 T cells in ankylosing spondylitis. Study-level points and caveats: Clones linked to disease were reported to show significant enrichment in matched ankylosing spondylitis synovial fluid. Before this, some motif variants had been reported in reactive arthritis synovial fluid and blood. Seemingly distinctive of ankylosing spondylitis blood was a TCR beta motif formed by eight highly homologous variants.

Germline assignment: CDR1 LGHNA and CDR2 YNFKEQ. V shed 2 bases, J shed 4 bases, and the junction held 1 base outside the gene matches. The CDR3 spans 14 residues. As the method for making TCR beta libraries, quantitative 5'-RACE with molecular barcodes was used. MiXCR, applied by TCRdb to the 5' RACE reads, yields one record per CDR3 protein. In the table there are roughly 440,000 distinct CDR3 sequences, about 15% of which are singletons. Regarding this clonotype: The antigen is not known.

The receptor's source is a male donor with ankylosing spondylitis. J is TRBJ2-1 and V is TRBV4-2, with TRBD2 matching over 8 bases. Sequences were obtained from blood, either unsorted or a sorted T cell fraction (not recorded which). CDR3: CASSQTSGYNEQFF. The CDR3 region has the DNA TGTGCCAGCAGCCAAACTAGCGGTTACAATGAGCAGTTCTTC.